This passage covers 8 T cell receptor beta chains from one sample sequenced in a study of blood T cell repertoires in COVID-19. TCRdb's copy holds only in-frame clones and misses some; the assay was immunoSEQ multiplex PCR. The sample has 95,000 to 150,000 clones; 82% are singletons. Input material: peripheral blood. These receptors all stem from a woman in her 70s with acute or convalescent COVID-19.

The chain joins TRBV4-3 to TRBJ2-5; no reliable D call. CDR3 size: 15 residues. Trimming took off 0 bases at V and 4 bases at J, with 12 bases between the two ends. CDR1 LGHNA and CDR2 YSLEER come from the germline V gene. In DNA, the CDR3 is TGCGCCAGCAGCCAAGATCAAGCCGCGGTAGAGACCCAGTACTTC. It is translated as CASSQDQAAVETQYF.

This clone has only a few counts. The rearrangement links TRBV5-4 to TRBJ2-7; TRBD2 matches 8 bases. Trimming cost V 1 base and J 4 bases; bases outside gene matches: 4. The germline V gene has CDR1 SGHNT and CDR2 YYREEE (reference sequence). The CDR3 has 14 residues. This chain's CDR3 is CASSLRGGSYEQYV. CDR3 in DNA: TGTGCCAGCAGCTTGCGGGGGGGCTCGTACGAGCAGTACGTC.

The table lists this clone with a few counts. J is TRBJ1-1 and V is TRBV6-5; tentative D call: TRBD1 (6 bases). The CDR3 is made up of 14 amino acids. Trimming removed 7 bases from V and 2 bases from J, with 14 bases in between. Germline V gene data show CDR1 as MNHEY and CDR2 as SVGAGI. The CDR3 here is CASNPGVGNTEAFF. The CDR3 DNA follows: TGTGCCAGCAACCCAGGGGTCGGAAACACTGAAGCTTTCTTT.

V and J are TRBV12-3 or TRBV12-4 and TRBJ2-7, with 7 positions matching TRBD2. Losses at the gene ends were 4 bases for V and 7 bases for J; bases not matched to a gene: 7. The CDR3 runs 13 residues. CDR3 coding DNA: TGTGCCAGCAGTTCTTACTCGGGGGGTGAGCAGTACTTC. This sequence encodes CASSSYSGGEQYF.

V gene TRBV7-2 combines with J gene TRBJ2-7; 11 nucleotides line up with TRBD2. The trim removed 5 bases at V and 4 bases at J, leaving 13 bases unmatched. The germline CDR1 and CDR2 sequences are SGHTA and FQGNSA. This CDR3 is 17 amino acids long. The CDR3 region has the DNA TGTGCCAGCAGCGGCCGTGGAATAGCGGGGGGGCCATACGAGCAGTACTTC. Protein sequence: CASSGRGIAGGPYEQYF.

V usage is TRBV3-1 (or the pseudogene TRBV3-2) and J usage is TRBJ1-2; unclear D gene. There are 12 residues in the CDR3. Germline-derived CDR1 and CDR2 are LGHDT and YNNKEL (reference sequence). The V gene lost 1 base and the J gene lost 4 bases, with 4 bases spanning the gap. This chain's CDR3 is CASSQVSYGYTF. The CDR3 DNA sequence: TGTGCCAGCAGCCAAGTCAGCTATGGCTACACCTTC.

This clone has just one count. V is TRBV5-6 and J is TRBJ2-2; no reliable D call. The CDR3 is 13 amino acids. Trimming pared 7 bases from V and 2 bases from J, leaving 9 bases between. In germline, CDR1 is SGHDT, CDR2 YYEEEE. CDR3 protein: CASYSHNTGELFF. The CDR3 coding sequence is TGTGCCAGCTACAGCCATAACACCGGGGAGCTGTTTTTT.

This clone is a singleton in its sample. This chain links TRBV4-2 with TRBJ1-6; 11 bases agree with TRBD1. The CDR3 is made up of 16 amino acids. CDR1 and CDR2 (germline): LGHNA, YNFKEQ. The junction had 5 bases not matched to a gene; V was cut back by 4 bases and J by 6 bases. DNA of the CDR3: TGTGCCAGCAGCCCGAAGGACAGGGGGCTTAATTCACCCCTCCACTTT. Encoded protein: CASSPKDRGLNSPLHF.